One and the same sample provided the 5 T cell receptor beta chains below, sequenced in a study of tumor-infiltrating lymphocytes in localized non-small cell lung cancer. The method was immunoSEQ multiplex PCR; TCRdb's version includes in-frame clones alone and lacks a portion of them. The table has approximately 12,000 clones, about 78% seen once; the top ten hold 4.5%. Source material: lung tumor tissue. The source of these receptors is a human donor with non-small cell lung cancer.

The J gene is TRBJ2-3, the V gene TRBV7-3, with D possibly TRBD2 on 5 matching bases. V was shortened by 3 bases and J by 6 bases, with 13 bases between the two germline ends. CDR3 length: 14 amino acids. Germline V gives CDR1 SGHTA, CDR2 FQGTGA. CDR3 bases: TGTGCCAGCAGCTTTCGGAGCGGACGCGATACGCAGTATTTT. Translated: CASSFRSGRDTQYF.

V is TRBV10-1 and J is TRBJ2-2, with 9 bases fitting TRBD1. The germline V gene encodes CDR1 WNHNN and CDR2 SYGVQD (reference sequence). The CDR3 runs 20 residues. Trimming removed 4 bases from V and 3 bases from J; junction bases left unmatched: 18. The CDR3 here is CASSGGRDRVPRPYTGELFF. The CDR3 DNA is TGCGCCAGCAGTGGAGGCCGGGACAGGGTGCCCCGTCCGTACACCGGGGAGCTGTTTTTT.

This clone showed up just once. The chain employs TRBV29-1 and TRBJ1-2; a weak D match, TRBD1 (6 bases). The length of the CDR3 is 13 residues. Germline CDR1 is SQVTM and CDR2 is ANQGSEA. The V end was cut by 6 bases, the J end by 7 bases, with 18 bases between. The CDR3 DNA reads TGCAGCGTGGAGAGGGCGGGGGGCCTTGGCTACACCTTC. Translation gives CSVERAGGLGYTF.

The rearrangement uses TRBV5-1 and TRBJ2-5; a weak D match, TRBD2 (5 bases). The V gene's germline CDR1 is SGHRS and CDR2 YFSETQ. Trimming shortened V by 4 bases and J by 5 bases, and 21 bases separated the two germline ends. This CDR3 comprises 16 residues. The CDR3 DNA follows: TGCGCCAGCAGCCCAGGACCCCGGGGTAGCGCCGAGACCCAGTACTTC. Amino acids: CASSPGPRGSAETQYF.

This rearrangement joins TRBV19 to TRBJ1-2; 7 nucleotides match TRBD1. Losses at the gene ends were 0 bases for V and 8 bases for J; bases not matched to a gene: 12. Germline loops: CDR1 LNHDA, CDR2 SQIVND (reference sequence). CDR3 length: 16 amino acids. This CDR3 is CASSIDSHPGQRGYTF. The CDR3 bases are TGTGCCAGTAGTATAGATTCCCATCCGGGACAGCGGGGCTACACCTTC.